Below are 2 T cell receptor beta chains sequenced from a single sample in a study of T cell responses to AZD1222 COVID-19 vaccine. The table came from immunoSEQ multiplex PCR; TCRdb's copy has only in-frame clones and leaves some out. In the table there are roughly 180,000 clones, 90% to 95% of which are singletons. Here the sequenced sample was peripheral blood, taken on day 0 of AZD1222 vaccination. Receptor source: an adult in good health.

The gene calls are TRBV28 and TRBJ1-6; D is undetermined. The germline V gene encodes CDR1 MDHEN and CDR2 SYDVKM. The CDR3 is made up of 15 amino acids. V was shortened by 8 bases and J by 4 bases, with 15 bases between the two germline ends. Written as DNA, the CDR3 is TGTGCCAGCGTACTTGATGGGGATTATAATTCACCCCTCCACTTT. Amino acids: CASVLDGDYNSPLHF.

The chain recombines TRBV7-8 with TRBJ1-5; a weak D match, TRBD1 (6 bases). Trimming left V 5 bases short and J 5 bases short, with 16 bases between. The CDR3 length is 15 residues. Per germline, CDR1 SGHVS and CDR2 FQNEAQ. The CDR3 sequence is CASSPGTGYHQPQHF. The CDR3 DNA sequence: TGTGCCAGCAGCCCAGGTACAGGGTATCATCAGCCCCAGCATTTT.